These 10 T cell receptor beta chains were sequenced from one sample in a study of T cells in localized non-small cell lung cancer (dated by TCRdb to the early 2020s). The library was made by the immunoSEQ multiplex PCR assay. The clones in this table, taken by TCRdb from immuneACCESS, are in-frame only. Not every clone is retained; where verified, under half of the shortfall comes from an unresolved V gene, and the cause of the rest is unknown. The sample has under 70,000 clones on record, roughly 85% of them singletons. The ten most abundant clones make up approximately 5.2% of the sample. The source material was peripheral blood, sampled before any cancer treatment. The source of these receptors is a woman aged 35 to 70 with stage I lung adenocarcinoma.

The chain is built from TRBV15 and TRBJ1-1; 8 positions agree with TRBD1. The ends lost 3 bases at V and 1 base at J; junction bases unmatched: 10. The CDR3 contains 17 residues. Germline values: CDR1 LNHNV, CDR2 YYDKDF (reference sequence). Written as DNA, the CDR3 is TGTGCCACCAGCAGGGCCCGAGGACAGGGTCGGAACACTGAAGCTTTCTTT. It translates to CATSRARGQGRNTEAFF.

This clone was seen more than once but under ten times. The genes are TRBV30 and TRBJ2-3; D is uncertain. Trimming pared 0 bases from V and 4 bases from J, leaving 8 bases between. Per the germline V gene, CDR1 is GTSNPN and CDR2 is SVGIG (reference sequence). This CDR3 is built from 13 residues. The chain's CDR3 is CAWSVPGSDTQYF. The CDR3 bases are TGTGCCTGGAGTGTACCAGGTTCAGATACGCAGTATTTT.

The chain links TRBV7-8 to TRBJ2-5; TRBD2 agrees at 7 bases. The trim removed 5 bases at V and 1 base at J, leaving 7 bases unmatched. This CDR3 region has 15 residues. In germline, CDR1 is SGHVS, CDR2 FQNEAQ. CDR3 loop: CASSLGRGFQETQYF. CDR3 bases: TGTGCCAGCAGCCTTGGGCGGGGGTTCCAAGAGACCCAGTACTTC.

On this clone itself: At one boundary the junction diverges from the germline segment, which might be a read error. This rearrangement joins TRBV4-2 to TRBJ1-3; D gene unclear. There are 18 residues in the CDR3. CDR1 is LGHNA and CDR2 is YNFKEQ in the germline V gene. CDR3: CANSQDPGGYGSGNTIYF. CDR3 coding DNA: TGTGCCAACAGCCAAGATCCGGGCGGTTATGGCTCTGGAAACACCATATATTTT.

The CDR3 bases are TGTGCCAGTAGCCCTACAGGGGGTTATGGAAACACCATATATTTT. Its translation: CASSPTGGYGNTIYF. The chain links TRBV19 to TRBJ1-3; TRBD1 aligns across 8 bases. The CDR3 contains 15 residues. Germline V CDR1 and CDR2: LNHDA, SQIVND (reference sequence). J was trimmed by 3 bases and V by 6 bases; bases with no gene match: 7.

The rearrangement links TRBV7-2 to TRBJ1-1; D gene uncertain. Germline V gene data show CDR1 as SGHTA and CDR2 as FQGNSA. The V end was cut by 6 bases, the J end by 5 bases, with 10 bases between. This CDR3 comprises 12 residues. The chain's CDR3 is CASSSSVTEAFF. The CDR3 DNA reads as TGTGCCAGCAGTTCATCCGTGACTGAAGCTTTCTTT.

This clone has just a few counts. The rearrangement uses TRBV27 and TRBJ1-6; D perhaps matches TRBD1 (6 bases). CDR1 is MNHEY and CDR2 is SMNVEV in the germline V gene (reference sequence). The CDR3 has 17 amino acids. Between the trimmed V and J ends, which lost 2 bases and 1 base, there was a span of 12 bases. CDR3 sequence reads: CASSLIGGASYNSPLHF. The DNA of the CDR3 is TGTGCCAGCAGTTTAATCGGGGGCGCTTCCTATAATTCACCCCTCCACTTT.

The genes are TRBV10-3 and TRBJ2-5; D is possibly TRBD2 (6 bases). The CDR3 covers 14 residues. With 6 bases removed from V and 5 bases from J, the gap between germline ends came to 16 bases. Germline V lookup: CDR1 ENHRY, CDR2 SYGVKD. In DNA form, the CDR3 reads TGTGCCATCAGGGGGGGAGTAGTAGGCGAGACCCAGTACTTC. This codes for CAIRGGVVGETQYF.

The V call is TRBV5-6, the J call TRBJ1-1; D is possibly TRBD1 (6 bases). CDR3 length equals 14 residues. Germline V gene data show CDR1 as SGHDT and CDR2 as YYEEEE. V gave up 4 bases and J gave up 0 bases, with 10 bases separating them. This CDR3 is CASSDTGMNTEAFF. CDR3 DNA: TGTGCCAGCAGCGATACAGGGATGAACACTGAAGCTTTCTTT.

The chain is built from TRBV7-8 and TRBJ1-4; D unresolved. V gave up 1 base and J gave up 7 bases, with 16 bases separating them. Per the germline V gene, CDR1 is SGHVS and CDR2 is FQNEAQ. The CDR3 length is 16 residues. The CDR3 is CASSLVRAARGEKLFF. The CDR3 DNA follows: TGTGCCAGCAGCTTAGTTCGGGCAGCCCGGGGTGAAAAACTGTTTTTT.